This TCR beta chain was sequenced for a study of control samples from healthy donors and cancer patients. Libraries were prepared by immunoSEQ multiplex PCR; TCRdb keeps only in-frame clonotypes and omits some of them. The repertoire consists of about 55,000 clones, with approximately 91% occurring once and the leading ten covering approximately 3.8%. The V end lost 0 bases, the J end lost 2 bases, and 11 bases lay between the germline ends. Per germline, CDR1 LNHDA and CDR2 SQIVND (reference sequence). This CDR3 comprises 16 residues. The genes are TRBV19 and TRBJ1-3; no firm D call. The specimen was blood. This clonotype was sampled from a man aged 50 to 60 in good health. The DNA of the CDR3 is TGTGCCAGTAGTATAGACTCCACAGTCACTGGAAACACCATATATTTT. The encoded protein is CASSIDSTVTGNTIYF. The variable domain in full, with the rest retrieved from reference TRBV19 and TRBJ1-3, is DGGITQSPKYLFRKEGQNVTLSCEQNLNHDAMYWYRQDPGQGLRLIYYSQIVNDFQKGDIAEGYSVSREKKESFPLTVTSAQKNPTAFYLCASSIDSTVTGNTIYFGEGSWLTVV.